A selection of T cell receptor beta chains follows, all from one sample in a study of tumor and adjacent non-tumor tissue in lung cancer. TCRdb fed the multiplex PCR reads into MiXCR, producing one record per CDR3 protein. Here the sample spans about 110,000 distinct CDR3 sequences, 75% to 90% being singletons. Sequencing used lung tumor tissue. All receptors come from a man in his 70s with non-small cell lung cancer. CDR3s include the opening cysteine and the closing phenylalanine or tryptophan. D genes are given only for firm matches. The size field is filled for only some rows; it gives once, few, many or a size class.

d_call j_call v_call clone_size cdr3_aa cdr3_nt
. TRBJ1-1 TRBV12-3/TRBV12-4 . CASGPGLLNTEVFF TGTGCCAGCGGCCCAGGGTTATTGAACACTGAAGTTTTCTTT
TRBD1 TRBJ2-3 TRBV28 . CASSPGQVSITQYF TGTGCCAGCAGCCCGGGACAGGTATCCATTACGCAGTATTTT
. TRBJ1-3 TRBV29-1 . CSVDSVSGNTIQF TGCAGCGTTGATAGCGTCTCTGGAAACACCATACAATTT
. TRBJ2-3 TRBV6-2/TRBV6-3 . CTSSYLMTEGHQDTQYF TGTACCAGCAGTTACCTGATGACAGAAGGCCACCAGGATACGCAGTATTTT
TRBD2 TRBJ2-1 TRBV11-2 . CASSLELAGGSEQFF TGTGCCAGCAGCTTAGAACTAGCGGGAGGAAGTGAGCAGTTCTTC
. TRBJ1-5 TRBV5-4 many CASSLDRNQPQHF TGTGCCAGCAGCTTGGACCGAAATCAGCCCCAGCATTTT
. TRBJ2-1 TRBV6-1 . CASTLRRGTESNEQFF TGTGCCAGTACCCTAAGGAGGGGCACCGAGTCCAATGAGCAGTTCTTC
TRBD1 TRBJ1-1 TRBV29-1 . CSVSGQGTEAIF TGCAGCGTCTCGGGACAGGGCACTGAAGCTATCTTT
. TRBJ1-2 TRBV5-6 . CASSLIVQHGGCTF TGTGCAAGCAGCTTGATCGTACAGCATGGTGGCTGCACCTTC
. TRBJ1-4 TRBV11-2 . CASSFLGAGKLFF TGTGCCAGCAGCTTTCTGGGGGCCGGAAAACTGTTTTTT
. TRBJ1-1 TRBV5-4 . CASSLDYRQGAFF TGTGCCAGCAGCTTGGATTATCGTCAAGGAGCTTTCTTT
TRBD1 TRBJ2-7 TRBV5-1 many CASSISGTVYEQYF TGCGCCAGCAGCATATCCGGGACAGTCTACGAGCAGTACTTC
. TRBJ1-2 TRBV5-6 . CASSLLRLYGYAF TGTGCCAGCAGCTTGCTACGACTCTATGGCTACGCCTTC
. TRBJ1-5 TRBV6-5 medium-sized CASSRDISQPQHF TGTGCCAGCAGCAGGGACATTTCTCAGCCCCAGCATTTT
. TRBJ2-1 TRBV14 . CASSIRDPYHEQFF TGTGCCAGCAGCATCCGGGACCCTTACCATGAGCAGTTCTTC
. TRBJ1-5 TRBV6-2/TRBV6-3 . CASIFHRFDQPQHF TGTGCCAGCATTTTCCACAGGTTTGATCAGCCCCAGCATTTT
. TRBJ2-5 TRBV4-1 once CDISQQWGQETPYF TGCGACATCAGCCAACAGTGGGGGCAGGAGACCCCGTACTTC
. TRBJ2-2 TRBV11-2 . CANSPLAWGTGELFF TGTGCCAACAGCCCCCTAGCGTGGGGGACCGGTGAGCTGTTTTTT
TRBD2 TRBJ2-7 TRBV6-5 . CVVGRRLANSCEQYF TGTGTCGTCGGAAGGAGACTAGCAAATTCTTGCGAGCAGTACTTC
TRBD1 TRBJ2-1 TRBV11-1 . CASSPRPGQGPYEQLF TGTGCCAGCAGCCCCCGGCCGGGACAGGGGCCATATGAACAGCTCTTC
. TRBJ1-1 TRBV28 . CVSSFRLWTEAFF TGTGTCAGCAGTTTCCGTCTTTGGACTGAAGCTTTCTTT
. TRBJ2-7 TRBV11-2 once CASRLLQVSYEQYF TGTGCCAGCAGACTGTTACAGGTCTCCTACGAGCAGTACTTC
TRBD2 TRBJ2-3 TRBV7-8 . CVSSLSWAGEVTDTQYF TGTGTCAGTAGCCTTAGCTGGGCGGGGGAGGTGACAGATACGCAGTATTTT
TRBD2 TRBJ2-1 TRBV6-1 . CARSDPGGLGLLAYNEQSF TGTGCCCGCAGTGATCCGGGAGGGCTGGGGTTGCTCGCCTACAATGAGCAGTCCTTC
. TRBJ2-2 TRBV28 . CASSGLGGDNTGELLF TGTGCCAGCAGTGGGCTAGGGGGGGACAACACCGGGGAGCTGCTTTTT
TRBD2 TRBJ2-1 TRBV11-3 once CASSLLAISGGYNEQSF TGTGCCAGCAGCCTCCTAGCGATTAGCGGGGGCTACAATGAGCAGTCCTTC
. TRBJ1-3 TRBV20-1 . CSARASSFGKTIYF TGCAGTGCTAGAGCTAGCAGCTTTGGAAAGACCATATATTTT
. TRBJ2-5 TRBV29-1 . CSAKPYIQKGQETRYF TGCAGCGCCAAGCCCTACATTCAGAAAGGTCAAGAGACTCGGTACTTC
. TRBJ2-1 TRBV11-2 . CASSLARQYNKQFF TGTGCCAGCAGCTTAGCGAGACAGTATAATAAACAGTTCTTC
. TRBJ2-3 TRBV6-2/TRBV6-3 . CGSSGHMGNTQYF TGTGGCAGCAGTGGTCACATGGGGAATACGCAATATTTT
TRBD2 TRBJ2-3 TRBV29-1 . CSGLGGGTTDTQYF TGCAGCGGGCTGGGGGGAGGGACCACAGATACGCAGTATTTC
. TRBJ1-1 TRBV11-2 . CVSNLETSYKPFF TGTGTCAGCAACTTAGAGACATCCTATAAACCTTTCTTT
. TRBJ1-2 TRBV7-9 many CASSLLDYGYTF TGTGCCAGCAGCTTGCTGGACTATGGCTACACCTTC
. TRBJ2-7 TRBV11-2 . CASIPPLASNVQEQYF TGTGCCAGCATCCCCCCCCTAGCGTCAAATGTCCAAGAGCAATACTTC
. TRBJ1-3 TRBV12-3/TRBV12-4 . CARSRPGTRIGSGSTIYF TGTGCCAGGAGTCGTCCCGGGACAAGGATCGGCTCTGGAAGCACCATATATTTT
TRBD2 TRBJ2-3 TRBV15 once CAIQARQGGADTQYF TGTGCCATCCAAGCAAGGCAGGGAGGGGCAGATACGCAGTATTTT
TRBD2 TRBJ2-7 TRBV7-8 . CVSSSSGLAGIYVQFF TGTGTCAGCAGCTCGTCCGGACTAGCGGGAATTTACGTGCAGTTCTTT